What follows are 2 T cell receptor beta chains derived from one specimen sequenced in a study of shared T cell receptors in the human thymus. Here immunoSEQ multiplex PCR was the method, and the copy in TCRdb shows in-frame clones only, minus some. The sample has 640,000 or so clones, about 89% seen once. This same sample was also part of a study on human thymus T cells.

Sequences were obtained from thymocytes. The receptors were sampled from a boy younger than two with a congenital heart defect.

This chain uses TRBV6-1 with TRBJ2-2; 8 positions agree with TRBD1. The CDR3 contains 14 residues. Germline values: CDR1 MNHNS, CDR2 SASEGT. V shed 11 bases and J 7 bases; nucleotides not matched to a gene: 12. As DNA, the CDR3 is TGTGCCGTAAAAGGGACAGGTCATGGCGGGGAGCTGTTTTTT. Translation: CAVKGTGHGGELFF.

The chain links TRBV6-6 to TRBJ2-4; 10 bases match TRBD1. Trimming cost V 5 bases and J 2 bases; bases outside gene matches: 6. Germline V lookup: CDR1 MNHNY, CDR2 SVGAGI (reference sequence). There are 16 residues in the CDR3. The CDR3 coding sequence is TGTGCCAGCAGTACCGGGACAGGGGTTACCAAAAACATTCAGTACTTC. The encoded protein is CASSTGTGVTKNIQYF.